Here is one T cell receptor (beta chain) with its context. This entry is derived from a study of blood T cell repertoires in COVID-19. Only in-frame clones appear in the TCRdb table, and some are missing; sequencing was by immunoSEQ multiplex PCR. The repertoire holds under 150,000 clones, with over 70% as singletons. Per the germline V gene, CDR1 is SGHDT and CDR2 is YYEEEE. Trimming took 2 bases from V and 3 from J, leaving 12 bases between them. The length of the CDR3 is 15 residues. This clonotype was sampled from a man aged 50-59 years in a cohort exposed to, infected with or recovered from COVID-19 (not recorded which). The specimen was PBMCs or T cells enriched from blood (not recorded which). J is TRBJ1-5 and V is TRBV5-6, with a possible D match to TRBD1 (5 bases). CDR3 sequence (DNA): TGTGCCAGCAGCTTAGACAGCGCAATCAATCAGCCCCAGCATTTT. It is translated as CASSLDSAINQPQHF.